These T cell receptor beta chains were read from a single sample in a study of blood T cells in healthy people across ages. TCRdb passed the 5' RACE reads through MiXCR, listing each CDR3 protein once. The table shows around 1,000,000 distinct CDR3 sequences, with 25% occurring only once. Separately, the same data were catalogued under a study of T cells of mothers and their children.

Material: blood. Every receptor here comes from a girl between 2 and 10 years old in good health. Each CDR3 is given with its conserved first and last residue. A D gene is named only where the DNA matches it firmly. Size is stated for part of the rows, as once, few or many counts, or as a class when the clone is expanded.

size: -; J: TRBJ1-2; V: TRBV4-2; D: -; CDR3: CASSQGHIHGYTF; DNA: TGTGCCAGCAGCCAGGGTCATATTCATGGCTACACCTTC
size: -; J: TRBJ1-6; V: TRBV12-3/TRBV12-4; D: TRBD1; CDR3: CASSLSTGSLNSPLHF; DNA: TGTGCCAGCAGTTTGTCGACAGGGTCCCTAAATTCACCCCTCCACTTT
size: few; J: TRBJ1-4; V: TRBV7-8; D: -; CDR3: CASSLAIRAPNEKLFF; DNA: TGTGCCAGCAGCTTAGCGATCAGGGCTCCAAATGAAAAACTGTTTTTT
size: once; J: TRBJ2-7; V: TRBV5-1; D: TRBD2; CDR3: CASSSWGGRIDEQYF; DNA: TGCGCCAGCAGCTCCTGGGGGGGACGTATCGACGAGCAGTACTTC
size: few; J: TRBJ1-4; V: TRBV7-2; D: -; CDR3: CASSLADREKLFF; DNA: TGTGCCAGCAGCTTAGCCGATAGGGAAAAACTGTTTTTT
size: -; J: TRBJ1-5; V: TRBV5-1; D: -; CDR3: CASSLFGGRDQPQHF; DNA: TGCGCCAGCAGCTTGTTTGGGGGCCGTGATCAGCCCCAGCATTTT
size: few; J: TRBJ2-5; V: TRBV7-2; D: -; CDR3: CASRRGGVVSETQYF; DNA: TGTGCCAGCAGGCGAGGGGGAGTTGTTTCGGAGACCCAGTACTTC
size: -; J: TRBJ1-6; V: TRBV6-5; D: -; CDR3: CASSYLKNSPLHF; DNA: TGTGCCAGCAGTTACTTAAAGAATTCACCCCTCCACTTT
size: -; J: TRBJ2-1; V: TRBV6-2/TRBV6-3; D: -; CDR3: CASKRQTLQNNNEQFF; DNA: TGTGCCAGCAAAAGACAGACACTTCAAAATAACAATGAGCAGTTCTTC
size: -; J: TRBJ2-1; V: TRBV29-1; D: TRBD1; CDR3: CSVVQRGQGEQFF; DNA: TGCAGCGTTGTTCAAAGGGGGCAGGGTGAGCAGTTCTTC
size: -; J: TRBJ2-2; V: TRBV29-1; D: -; CDR3: CSVDLNTGELFF; DNA: TGCAGCGTCGACCTGAACACCGGGGAGCTGTTTTTT
size: -; J: TRBJ2-2; V: TRBV29-1; D: -; CDR3: CSVVKGPNTGELFF; DNA: TGCAGCGTTGTGAAGGGACCCAACACCGGGGAGCTGTTTTTT
size: few; J: TRBJ2-5; V: TRBV5-1; D: -; CDR3: CASSLDEVGETQYF; DNA: TGCGCCAGCAGCTTGGATGAGGTAGGAGAGACCCAGTACTTC
size: few; J: TRBJ2-3; V: TRBV10-3; D: TRBD1; CDR3: CAISWDREGVKYF; DNA: TGTGCCATCTCCTGGGACAGGGAAGGGGTGAAGTATTTT
size: -; J: TRBJ1-2; V: TRBV7-9; D: TRBD1; CDR3: CACSFSQGDSGGYTF; DNA: TGTGCCTGCAGCTTTTCACAGGGGGACTCAGGAGGCTACACCTTC
size: few; J: TRBJ2-1; V: TRBV5-1; D: -; CDR3: CASSWGTVSSYNEQFF; DNA: TGCGCCAGCAGCTGGGGGACGGTGAGCTCCTACAATGAGCAGTTCTTC
size: -; J: TRBJ2-5; V: TRBV4-2; D: TRBD2; CDR3: CASSQSSGLLDQETQYF; DNA: TGTGCCAGCAGCCAATCTTCGGGACTACTGGACCAAGAGACCCAGTACTTC
size: -; J: TRBJ2-4; V: TRBV6-2/TRBV6-3; D: TRBD2; CDR3: CASSRLAGAQNIQYF; DNA: TGTGCCAGCAGCCGACTAGCGGGAGCCCAAAACATTCAGTACTTC
size: many; J: TRBJ1-2; V: TRBV13; D: TRBD1; CDR3: CASSLGTGGDGYTF; DNA: TGTGCCAGCAGCTTGGGGACAGGGGGCGATGGCTACACCTTC
size: -; J: TRBJ2-7; V: TRBV3-1; D: TRBD2; CDR3: CASSPLLAGASYEQYF; DNA: TGTGCCAGCAGCCCCCTTCTAGCGGGTGCCTCCTACGAGCAGTACTTC
size: -; J: TRBJ2-3; V: TRBV29-1; D: -; CDR3: CSVQAPSTDTQYF; DNA: TGCAGCGTTCAGGCTCCTAGCACAGATACGCAGTATTTT
size: -; J: TRBJ2-5; V: TRBV29-1; D: TRBD1; CDR3: CSVRDSDQETQYF; DNA: TGCAGCGTACGGGACAGCGACCAAGAGACCCAGTACTTC
size: few; J: TRBJ2-7; V: TRBV12-3/TRBV12-4; D: -; CDR3: CASSFVGHEQYF; DNA: TGTGCCAGCAGTTTTGTGGGCCACGAGCAGTACTTC
size: few; J: TRBJ2-1; V: TRBV4-1; D: -; CDR3: CASSQGAMSEQFF; DNA: TGCGCCAGCAGCCAAGGAGCTATGAGTGAGCAGTTCTTC
size: -; J: TRBJ1-2; V: TRBV9; D: -; CDR3: CASSVGEQRGYTF; DNA: TGTGCCAGCAGCGTAGGGGAACAACGAGGCTACACCTTC
size: -; J: TRBJ1-1; V: TRBV10-3; D: -; CDR3: CATDGGLGTEAFF; DNA: TGTGCCACCGATGGGGGGCTAGGGACTGAAGCTTTCTTT
size: many; J: TRBJ2-5; V: TRBV5-8; D: TRBD2; CDR3: CASSPSGRGETQYF; DNA: TGTGCCAGCAGCCCTAGCGGGAGAGGAGAGACCCAGTACTTC
size: few; J: TRBJ2-4; V: TRBV6-1; D: TRBD1; CDR3: CASRRGTGETKNIQYF; DNA: TGTGCCAGCAGGAGAGGGACAGGGGAGACCAAAAACATTCAGTACTTC
size: few; J: TRBJ2-1; V: TRBV4-1; D: -; CDR3: CASSQELDEYNEQFF; DNA: TGCGCCAGCAGCCAAGAACTAGATGAGTACAATGAGCAGTTCTTC
size: -; J: TRBJ1-1; V: TRBV7-3; D: -; CDR3: CASSAGGAYTEPFF; DNA: TGTGCCAGCAGCGCTGGAGGGGCATACACTGAACCTTTCTTT
size: many; J: TRBJ1-1; V: TRBV18; D: TRBD1; CDR3: CASSPQGMNTEAFF; DNA: TGTGCCAGCAGCCCACAGGGGATGAACACTGAAGCTTTCTTT
size: few; J: TRBJ2-3; V: TRBV12-3/TRBV12-4; D: -; CDR3: CASSLGRPGDTQYF; DNA: TGTGCCAGCAGTTTAGGGAGACCCGGAGATACGCAGTATTTT